This TCR beta chain comes out of a study of high-grade serous ovarian cancer treatment subgroups. Here immunoSEQ multiplex PCR was the method, and the copy in TCRdb shows in-frame clones only, minus some. The table shows about 30,000 clones, with around 84% occurring only once. Remarks on this clone: Its antigen is unknown.

The study's findings and limits: Repertoire similarity ranged 0.11 to 0.79 between tumors of one patient. TCR relatedness rose with neoantigen level and trended with mutation load. The analyses considered CDR3 and ignored CDR1 and CDR2.

The tumor samples were collected prior to definitive surgery or chemotherapy. Sequencing input: tumor tissue. The receptor comes from a human donor with high-grade serous ovarian cancer.

The chain's CDR3 is CASSPGWVGGGEAFF. CDR3 DNA sequence: TGTGCCAGCAGTCCTGGATGGGTCGGGGGCGGTGAAGCTTTCTTT. The chain is built from TRBV28 and TRBJ1-1, with D possibly TRBD1 on 6 matching bases. Trimming shortened V by 5 bases and J by 7 bases, and 20 bases separated the two germline ends. This CDR3 spans 15 amino acids. Germline CDR1 MDHEN, CDR2 SYDVKM. The whole variable domain, remainder taken from reference TRBV28 and TRBJ1-1, is DVKVTQSSRYLVKRTGEKVFLECVQDMDHENMFWYRQDPGLGLRLIYFSYDVKMKEKGDIPEGYSVSREKKERFSLILESASTNQTSMYLCASSPGWVGGGEAFFGQGTRLTVV.